This entry lists 11 T cell receptor beta chains sequenced from one sample in a study of T-cell reconstitution after alpha-beta-depleted transplantation in children. Preparation of the TCRbeta library was carried out with unique molecular identifiers. MiXCR was run by TCRdb on the PCR reads, yielding one entry per CDR3 protein. The data show around 370,000 distinct CDR3 sequences, 10% seen once. The specimen comprised PBMCs from the stem cell graft donor, sampled from the stem cell graft. The receptors originated from a human donor who donated a stem cell graft to a child with acute lymphoblastic leukemia.

The V and J genes are TRBV19 and TRBJ2-7; D is perhaps TRBD1 (6 bases). Germline V gene sequence: CDR1 LNHDA, CDR2 SQIVND (reference sequence). The CDR3 length is 15 residues. The V end was cut by 4 bases, the J end by 3 bases, with 16 bases between. In DNA, the CDR3 is TGTGCCAGTAGTACGATACCGGGACACTTCTACGAGCAGTACTTC. This codes for CASSTIPGHFYEQYF.

This clonotype was counted a few times. The CDR3, as DNA: TGTGCCAGCAGCTTGATCGAGGGCCAGGGGACGCAGTATTTT. Its translation is CASSLIEGQGTQYF. The chain combines TRBV5-8 with TRBJ2-3; tentatively, D is TRBD1 (6 bases). This CDR3 has 14 residues. Germline assignment: CDR1 SGHTS and CDR2 YDEGEE. V shed 1 base and J shed 9 bases, with 15 bases lying between them.

A few counts support this clonotype. The CDR3 loop is CATSRDRGSNEQFF. CDR3 bases: TGTGCCACCAGCCGGGACAGGGGGTCCAATGAGCAGTTCTTC. V and J are TRBV15 and TRBJ2-1, with 11 bases lining up with TRBD1. Germline V CDR1 and CDR2: LNHNV, YYDKDF (reference sequence). J gave up 6 bases and V 5 bases, and 3 bases lay outside the gene matches. The CDR3 spans 14 residues.

V and J are TRBV6-5 and TRBJ2-1, with D possibly matching TRBD2 (6 bases). CDR3 length equals 18 residues. Per the germline V gene, CDR1 is MNHEY and CDR2 is SVGAGI. V was pared by 4 bases and J by 1 base, with 20 bases between. CDR3 DNA: TGTGCCAGCAGTTCTGAGGGACTGGGACTTACATCCTACAATGAGCAGTTCTTC. Residues: CASSSEGLGLTSYNEQFF.

The rearrangement joins TRBV4-2 to TRBJ2-1; D tentatively reads TRBD1 or TRBD2 (5 bases each). Germline assignment: CDR1 LGHNA and CDR2 YNFKEQ. CDR3 length: 17 residues. Between the trimmed V and J ends, which lost 4 bases and 4 bases, there was a span of 20 bases. The CDR3 sequence is CASSPSGATLRYNEQFF. In DNA, the CDR3 is TGTGCCAGCAGCCCCTCCGGGGCTACTCTAAGGTACAATGAGCAGTTCTTC.

The V gene is TRBV28, the J gene TRBJ2-6, with 7 bases fitting TRBD1. The CDR3 runs 15 residues. After removal of 8 bases from V and 4 bases from J, the junction contained 8 bases not matched to a gene. Germline CDR1 reads MDHEN; CDR2 reads SYDVKM. CDR3 region: CASHEGAYGANVLTF. The CDR3 DNA follows: TGTGCCAGCCACGAGGGGGCTTACGGGGCCAACGTCCTGACTTTC.

The chain uses TRBV15 and TRBJ2-3; perhaps TRBD1 as D (5 bases). Trimming cost V 4 bases and J 0 bases, with 11 bases left between them. CDR1 and CDR2 (germline): LNHNV, YYDKDF (reference sequence). This CDR3 region has 15 residues. CDR3 bases: TGTGCCACCAGCAATCTTCAGGGAAGCACAGATACGCAGTATTTT. Protein: CATSNLQGSTDTQYF. The full variable domain, in which reference TRBV15 and TRBJ2-3 provide the parts outside the CDR3, is DAMVIQNPRYQVTQFGKPVTLSCSQTLNHNVMYWYQQKSSQAPKLLFHYYDKDFNNEADTPDNFQSRRPNTSFCFLDIRSPGLGDTAMYLCATSNLQGSTDTQYFGPGTRLTVL.

The J gene is TRBJ1-1, the V gene TRBV28, with 10 bases identical to TRBD1. CDR3 length: 16 amino acids. The V gene end was trimmed by 6 bases and the J gene end by 5 bases; junction bases not matched to a gene: 12. Germline V gene data show CDR1 as MDHEN and CDR2 as SYDVKM. CDR3 residues: CASSETVGTGVTEAFF. The CDR3 nucleotides read TGTGCCAGCAGCGAGACCGTGGGGACAGGGGTTACTGAAGCTTTCTTT.

This clonotype has a handful of counts. The CDR3 DNA follows: TGTGCCAGCAGTTACTCGTCGGCAGTTAACTACGAGCAGTACTTC. It is translated as CASSYSSAVNYEQYF. The V gene is TRBV6-5, the J gene TRBJ2-7, with unresolved D. This CDR3 is 15 amino acids long. Between the trimmed V and J ends, which lost 0 bases and 3 bases, there was a span of 12 bases. Germline V gives CDR1 MNHEY, CDR2 SVGAGI.

As concerns this clonotype: A much larger clone differs by one base, so this may be a read error. The chain uses TRBV5-1 and TRBJ2-5, with D possibly being TRBD1 (5 bases). Germline V gene data show CDR1 as SGHRS and CDR2 as YFSETQ. Trimming stripped 3 bases from V and 4 bases from J, with 13 bases between. This CDR3 region has 14 residues. CDR3 amino acids: CASSSGHGRETQYF. The CDR3, as DNA: TGCGCCAGCAGCTCAGGACATGGCCGAGAGACCCAGTACTTC.

There are many counts of this clonotype. The gene calls are TRBV30 and TRBJ2-7; perhaps TRBD2 as D (6 bases). The ends were cut back, 6 bases at V and 5 bases at J, with 8 bases in the middle. The CDR3 has 10 amino acids. Per the germline V gene, CDR1 is GTSNPN and CDR2 is SVGIG (reference sequence). DNA for the CDR3: TGTGCCTGTTGGGGGGACGAGCAGTACTTC. Translation gives CACWGDEQYF.